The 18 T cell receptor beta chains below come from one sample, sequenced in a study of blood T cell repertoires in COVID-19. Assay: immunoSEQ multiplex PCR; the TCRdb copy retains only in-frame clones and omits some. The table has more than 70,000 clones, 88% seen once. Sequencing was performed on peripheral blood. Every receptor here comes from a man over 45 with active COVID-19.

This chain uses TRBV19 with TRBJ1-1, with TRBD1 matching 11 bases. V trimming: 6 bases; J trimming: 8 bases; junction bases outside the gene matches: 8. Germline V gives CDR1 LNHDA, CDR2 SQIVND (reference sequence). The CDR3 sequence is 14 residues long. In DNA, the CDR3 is TGTGCCAGTAGAAGAGGACAGGGGGCAGGCGAAGCTTTCTTT. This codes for CASRRGQGAGEAFF. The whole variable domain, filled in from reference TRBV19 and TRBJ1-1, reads DGGITQSPKYLFRKEGQNVTLSCEQNLNHDAMYWYRQDPGQGLRLIYYSQIVNDFQKGDIAEGYSVSREKKESFPLTVTSAQKNPTAFYLCASRRGQGAGEAFFGQGTRLTVV.

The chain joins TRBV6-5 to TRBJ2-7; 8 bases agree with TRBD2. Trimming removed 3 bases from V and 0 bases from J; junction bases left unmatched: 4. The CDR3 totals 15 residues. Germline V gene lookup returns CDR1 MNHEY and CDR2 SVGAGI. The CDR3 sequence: CASSYKRGSSYEQYF. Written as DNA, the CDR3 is TGTGCCAGCAGTTATAAGCGGGGGAGCTCCTACGAGCAGTACTTC.

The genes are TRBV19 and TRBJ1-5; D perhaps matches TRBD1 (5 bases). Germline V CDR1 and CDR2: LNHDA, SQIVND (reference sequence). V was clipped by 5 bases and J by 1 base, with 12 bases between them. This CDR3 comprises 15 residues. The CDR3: CASSRGGLSNQPQHF. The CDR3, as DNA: TGTGCCAGTAGTCGGGGGGGGTTGAGCAATCAGCCCCAGCATTTT.

CDR3 coding DNA: TGTGCCAGCAGTTTAACGAGGCAAGCTTTCTTT. Protein product: CASSLTRQAFF. The chain is built from TRBV28 and TRBJ1-1; no firm D call. The CDR3 is 11 residues long. Germline CDR1 MDHEN, CDR2 SYDVKM. With 2 bases removed from V and 9 bases from J, the gap between germline ends came to 7 bases. Drawing the rest from reference TRBV28 and TRBJ1-1, the complete variable domain is DVKVTQSSRYLVKRTGEKVFLECVQDMDHENMFWYRQDPGLGLRLIYFSYDVKMKEKGDIPEGYSVSREKKERFSLILESASTNQTSMYLCASSLTRQAFFGQGTRLTVV.

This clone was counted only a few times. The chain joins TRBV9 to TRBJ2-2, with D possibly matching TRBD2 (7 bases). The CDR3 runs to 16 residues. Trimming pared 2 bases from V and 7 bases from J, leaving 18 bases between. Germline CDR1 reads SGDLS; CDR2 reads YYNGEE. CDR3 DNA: TGTGCCAGCAGCGTCCGCGAGGGGGGGGCTGGCGGGGAGCTGTTTTTT. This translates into CASSVREGGAGGELFF.

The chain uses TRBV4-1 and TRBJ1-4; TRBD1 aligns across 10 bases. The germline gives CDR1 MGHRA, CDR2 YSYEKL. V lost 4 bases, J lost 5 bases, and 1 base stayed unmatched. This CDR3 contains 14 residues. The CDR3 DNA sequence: TGCGCCAGCAGCCGGGACAGGGGAAATGAAAAACTGTTTTTT. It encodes CASSRDRGNEKLFF.

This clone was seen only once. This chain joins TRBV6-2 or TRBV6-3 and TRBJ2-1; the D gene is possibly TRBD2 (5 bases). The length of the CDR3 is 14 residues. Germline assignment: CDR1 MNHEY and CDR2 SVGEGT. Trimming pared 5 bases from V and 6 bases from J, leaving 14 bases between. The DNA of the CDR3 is TGTGCCAGCAGTGGCTCTACTAGAAGCAATGAGCAGTTCTTC. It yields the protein CASSGSTRSNEQFF.

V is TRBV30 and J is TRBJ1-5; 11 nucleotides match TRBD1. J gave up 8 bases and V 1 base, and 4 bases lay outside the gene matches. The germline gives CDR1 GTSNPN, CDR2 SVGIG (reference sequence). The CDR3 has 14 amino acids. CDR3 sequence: CAWSDGQGAEPQHF. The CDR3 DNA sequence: TGTGCCTGGAGTGACGGACAGGGGGCAGAGCCCCAGCATTTT.

The CDR3 DNA sequence: TGTGCCAGCAGTCGGGGGACAGGGAGGAATCAGCCCCAGCATTTT. Encoded protein: CASSRGTGRNQPQHF. V and J are TRBV6-5 and TRBJ1-5; 9 bases map to TRBD1. This CDR3 is 15 amino acids long. V trimming: 5 bases; J trimming: 4 bases; junction bases outside the gene matches: 6. Per germline, CDR1 MNHEY and CDR2 SVGAGI.

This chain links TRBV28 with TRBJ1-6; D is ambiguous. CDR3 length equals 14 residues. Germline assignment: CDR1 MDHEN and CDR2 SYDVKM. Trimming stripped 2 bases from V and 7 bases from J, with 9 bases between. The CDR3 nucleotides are TGTGCCAGCAGTTTAGGGCACCAGAATTCACCCCTCCACTTT. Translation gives CASSLGHQNSPLHF.

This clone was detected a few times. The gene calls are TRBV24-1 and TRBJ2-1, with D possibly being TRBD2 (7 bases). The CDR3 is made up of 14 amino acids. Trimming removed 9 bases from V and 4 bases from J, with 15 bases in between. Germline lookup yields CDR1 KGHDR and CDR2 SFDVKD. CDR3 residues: CATSPGGFYNEQFF. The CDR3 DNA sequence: TGTGCCACCTCACCGGGGGGCTTTTACAATGAGCAGTTCTTC.

The CDR3 nucleotides read TGTGCCAGCAGGGATCCGGGAGAGAGCTCTGGAAACACCATATATTTT. Protein: CASRDPGESSGNTIYF. The J gene is TRBJ1-3, the V gene TRBV7-2; D unresolved. Trimming took 6 bases from V and 0 from J, leaving 15 bases between them. The germline gives CDR1 SGHTA, CDR2 FQGNSA. The CDR3 is made up of 16 amino acids. Combining the CDR3 with reference TRBV7-2 and TRBJ1-3 gives the whole variable domain GAGVSQSPSNKVTEKGKDVELRCDPISGHTALYWYRQSLGQGLEFLIYFQGNSAPDKSGLPSDRFSAERTGGSVSTLTIQRTQQEDSAVYLCASRDPGESSGNTIYFGEGSWLTVV.

The CDR3 spells CASSPSGTTNTGELFF. As DNA, the CDR3 is TGTGCCAGCAGCCCCTCCGGGACTACTAACACCGGGGAGCTGTTTTTT. The J gene is TRBJ2-2, the V gene TRBV4-2; TRBD2 aligns across 7 bases. Germline V gives CDR1 LGHNA, CDR2 YNFKEQ. This CDR3 has 16 residues. V lost 4 bases and J lost 2; bases outside the gene matches: 7.

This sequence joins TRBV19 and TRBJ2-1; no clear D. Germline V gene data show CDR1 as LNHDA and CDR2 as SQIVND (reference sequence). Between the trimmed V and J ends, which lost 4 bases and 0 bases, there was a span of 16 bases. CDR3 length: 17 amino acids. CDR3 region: CASSTQRGQPSYNEQFF. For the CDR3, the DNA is TGTGCCAGTAGTACCCAACGCGGCCAGCCCTCCTACAATGAGCAGTTCTTC.

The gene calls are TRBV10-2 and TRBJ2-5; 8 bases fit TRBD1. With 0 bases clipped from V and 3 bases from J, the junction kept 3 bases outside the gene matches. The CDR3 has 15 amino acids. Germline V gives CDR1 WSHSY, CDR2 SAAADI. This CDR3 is CASSESRGREETQYF. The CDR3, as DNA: TGCGCCAGCAGTGAGTCCAGGGGGCGTGAAGAGACCCAGTACTTC.

In nucleotides, the CDR3 is TGTGCCACCAGCAGAGGGGGACTAGCGGGAGTAGGGCAAGAGACCCAGTACTTC. As protein: CATSRGGLAGVGQETQYF. J is TRBJ2-5 and V is TRBV15, with 14 bases matching TRBD2. With 1 base clipped from V and 2 bases from J, the junction kept 6 bases outside the gene matches. CDR3 length: 18 amino acids. Germline CDR1 LNHNV, CDR2 YYDKDF (reference sequence).

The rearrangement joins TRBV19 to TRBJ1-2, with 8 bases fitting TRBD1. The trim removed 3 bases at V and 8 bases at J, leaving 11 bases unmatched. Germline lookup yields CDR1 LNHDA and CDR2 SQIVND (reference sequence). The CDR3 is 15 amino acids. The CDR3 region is CASSIRTGTRGGYTF. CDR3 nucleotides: TGTGCCAGTAGTATCCGGACAGGGACGAGGGGCGGCTACACCTTC.

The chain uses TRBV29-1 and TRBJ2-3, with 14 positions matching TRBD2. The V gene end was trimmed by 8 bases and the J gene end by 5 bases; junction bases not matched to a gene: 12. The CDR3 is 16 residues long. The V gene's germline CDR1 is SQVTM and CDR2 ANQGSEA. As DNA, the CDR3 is TGCAGCCATCTCTCGGGACTAGCGGGAGTACAAGATACGCAGTATTTT. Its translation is CSHLSGLAGVQDTQYF.